The rows below give T cell receptor beta chains drawn from one sample of a study of vaccination and CD4 T cells after COVID-19. Which antigens these TCRs recognize remains unknown. TCRdb itself ran the PCR reads through MiXCR, one entry per CDR3 protein. The data hold more than 10,000 distinct CDR3 sequences, with less than 70% observed a single time. The source material was CD4+ T cells from blood, cultured in vitro. Receptors originate from a human donor who had recovered from COVID-19. Both conserved end residues are part of each CDR3. A D gene is named only where the DNA matches it firmly. Part of the rows lack a size; the others show once, few, many or a class for expanded clones.

CSGREYEQYF | NA | TRBV20-1 | once
CASSERASGRTDTQYF | TRBD2 | TRBV2 | few
CASSLIAGANVLTF | NA | TRBV7-8 | NA
CASSPGQGRSYEQYF | TRBD1 | TRBV19 | NA
CASSLTFSNQPQHF | NA | TRBV28 | NA
CASSPDRRPNTYEQYF | NA | TRBV19 | NA
CSATRTNTDTQYF | NA | TRBV20-1 | NA
CATSRERTVSGANVLTF | NA | TRBV15 | NA
CASSSLSGQSYASF | NA | TRBV27 | NA
CASSEGLDGIQYF | TRBD2 | TRBV19 | NA
CSARDFRLGYGDTQYF | NA | TRBV20-1 | NA
CASSWGGSPIYEQYF | TRBD2 | TRBV6-2/TRBV6-3 | NA
CASSEASVFGYGYTF | NA | TRBV6-1 | NA
CASSFSTNYGYTF | NA | TRBV28 | NA
CASSYSGTRTYEQYF | TRBD2 | TRBV6-5 | NA
CSAAAGTSGNTIYF | NA | TRBV20-1 | NA
CASSQAGEETQYF | TRBD2 | TRBV4-2 | NA
CASSSGRTNYGYTF | NA | TRBV19 | few
CASSPQGDRISF | NA | TRBV7-2 | few
CASSDATGTGANVLTF | NA | TRBV6-4 | NA
CASRVDRAIGYTF | TRBD1 | TRBV28 | NA
CASSLGAVRTNEKLFF | NA | TRBV5-8 | NA
CASSSGQGGNTGELFF | TRBD1 | TRBV5-3 | few
CASKGVRETQYF | NA | TRBV2 | NA
CASSPTREGGTDTQYF | TRBD2 | TRBV12-3/TRBV12-4 | NA
CASSHLTGRGNTEAFF | TRBD1 | TRBV7-2 | NA
CASSLWGLGGKETQYF | NA | TRBV28 | NA
CSPQTSTTDTQYF | NA | TRBV20-1 | NA
CASSVGAGFVDTEAFF | NA | TRBV9 | NA
CASSIAKRRYNEQFF | NA | TRBV19 | NA
CASSERETYEQYF | TRBD2 | TRBV6-1 | NA
CASSLDGQGAVSPLHF | TRBD1 | TRBV5-1 | NA
CATSRDIVREQYF | NA | TRBV15 | NA
CSVPGLAGGVDTQYF | TRBD2 | TRBV29-1 | NA
CAISEGQGNTEAFF | TRBD1 | TRBV10-3 | once
CASSLRGSYNSPLHF | NA | TRBV28 | NA
CASSPYSGVLYGYTF | NA | TRBV19 | NA